A single sample is the source of the 18 T cell receptor beta chains below, sequenced in a study of control samples from healthy donors and cancer patients. TCRdb's table, derived via immunoSEQ multiplex PCR, lists solely in-frame clones and lacks some. The sample has tens of thousands of clones; approximately 89% are singletons. The sequenced material came from PBMCs. Receptors originate from a man between 40 and 49 years old with colorectal cancer.

The V and J genes are TRBV6-5 and TRBJ1-6; tentatively, D is TRBD1 (5 bases). CDR3 length equals 12 residues. V was cut by 9 bases and J by 8 bases, with 11 bases left in between. CDR1 and CDR2 (germline): MNHEY, SVGAGI. CDR3 sequence (DNA): TGTGCCAGTCGGGGGGGTCATTCACCCCTCCACTTT. Its protein product is CASRGGHSPLHF.

As for this clone: A read error may produce the germline difference seen at one junction end. This chain connects TRBV28 to TRBJ2-5; D uncertain. The CDR3 loop spans 11 amino acids. The germline gives CDR1 MDHEN, CDR2 SYDVKM. As DNA, the CDR3 is TGTGCCAGCAGTCGAGTCGAGATCCAGTACTTC. It is translated as CASSRVEIQYF.

The chain is built from TRBV10-3 and TRBJ2-1; D remains unclear. Germline V gives CDR1 ENHRY, CDR2 SYGVKD. CDR3 length: 15 amino acids. Trimming took 4 bases from V and 6 from J, leaving 16 bases between them. In nucleotides, the CDR3 is TGTGCCATCAGTGGATCGGGCCGAGGAGTCAATGAGCAGTTCTTC. Residues: CAISGSGRGVNEQFF.

The rearrangement joins TRBV2 to TRBJ1-5; D might be TRBD1 (5 bases). Germline assignment: CDR1 SNHLY and CDR2 FYNNEI. This CDR3 is 17 amino acids long. Trimming took 11 bases from V and 3 from J, leaving 26 bases between them. The CDR3 DNA is TGTGCCTCTACCCCCCCCTACAGGATAAGTGACAATCAGCCCCAGCATTTT. Protein: CASTPPYRISDNQPQHF.

V and J are TRBV9 and TRBJ2-7; 7 bases are a match to TRBD1. Trimming removed 2 bases from V and 1 base from J; junction bases left unmatched: 3. The CDR3 totals 14 residues. Per the germline V gene, CDR1 is SGDLS and CDR2 is YYNGEE. CDR3 protein: CASSVTGSSYEQYF. CDR3 in DNA: TGTGCCAGCAGCGTGACAGGGTCTTCCTACGAGCAGTACTTC.

The chain carries TRBV2 and TRBJ1-2; perhaps TRBD1 as D (6 bases). This CDR3 is 13 amino acids long. Germline values: CDR1 SNHLY, CDR2 FYNNEI. V lost 6 bases, J lost 5 bases, and 13 bases lay in between. CDR3: CASRGLGQYGYTF. The CDR3 DNA reads as TGTGCCAGCAGGGGGCTTGGACAGTATGGCTACACCTTC.

The chain joins TRBV4-1 to TRBJ2-7; tentatively, D is TRBD1 or TRBD2 (5 bases each). V lost 3 bases to trimming and J lost 2 bases, with 8 bases between them. CDR1 and CDR2 (germline): MGHRA, YSYEKL. The CDR3 has 13 residues. This CDR3 is CASSHQGAYEQYF. In DNA, the CDR3 is TGCGCCAGCAGCCATCAGGGAGCCTACGAGCAGTACTTC.

The chain combines TRBV6-5 with TRBJ2-7, with D possibly matching TRBD2 (6 bases). CDR3 size: 14 residues. Trimming shortened V by 2 bases and J by 6 bases, and 14 bases separated the two germline ends. Germline values: CDR1 MNHEY, CDR2 SVGAGI. The CDR3 is CASSYREGRLEQYF. DNA for the CDR3: TGTGCCAGCAGTTACCGCGAGGGGAGGCTCGAGCAGTACTTC.

This rearrangement joins TRBV7-8 to TRBJ1-1; D uncertain. The length of the CDR3 is 12 residues. Germline V gives CDR1 SGHVS, CDR2 FQNEAQ. Trimming removed 2 bases from V and 6 bases from J, with 7 bases in between. The CDR3 protein is CASSLSWAEAFF. CDR3 nucleotide sequence: TGTGCCAGCAGCTTATCTTGGGCTGAAGCTTTCTTT.

The chain carries TRBV19 and TRBJ1-5; no definite D call. Per germline, CDR1 LNHDA and CDR2 SQIVND (reference sequence). V dropped 6 bases and J dropped 3 bases, with 15 bases sitting between them. This CDR3 contains 15 residues. The CDR3 loop reads CASSLVYSTNQPQHF. CDR3 nucleotides: TGTGCCAGTAGCCTAGTTTACTCCACCAATCAGCCCCAGCATTTT.

This rearrangement joins TRBV10-2 to TRBJ2-7; D is ambiguous. Trimming removed 7 bases from V and 2 bases from J, with 9 bases in between. CDR1 is WSHSY and CDR2 is SAAADI in the germline V gene. CDR3 length equals 12 residues. The CDR3 DNA follows: TGCGCCAGCAAGCGAAAAACCTACGAGCAGTACTTC. It translates to CASKRKTYEQYF.

V is TRBV7-8 and J is TRBJ1-5; maybe TRBD1 (5 bases). The CDR3 sequence is 15 residues long. Trimming stripped 1 base from V and 0 bases from J, with 7 bases between. Looked up from germline, CDR1 is SGHVS and CDR2 is FQNEAQ. CDR3 DNA sequence: TGTGCCAGCAGCTTAGTGGGGGATAGCAATCAGCCCCAGCATTTT. Its protein product is CASSLVGDSNQPQHF.

V and J are TRBV6-1 and TRBJ1-4; D perhaps matches TRBD1 (5 bases). The CDR3 runs to 14 residues. V was shortened by 2 bases and J by 4 bases, with 8 bases between the two germline ends. The germline V gene has CDR1 MNHNS and CDR2 SASEGT. The CDR3 reads CASSEWGYNEKLFF. CDR3 sequence (DNA): TGTGCCAGCAGTGAATGGGGGTATAATGAAAAACTGTTTTTT.

The chain links TRBV15 to TRBJ1-4; no reliable D call. Trimming took 3 bases from V and 0 from J, leaving 8 bases between them. This CDR3 has 15 amino acids. The germline V gene has CDR1 LNHNV and CDR2 YYDKDF (reference sequence). The CDR3 nucleotides read TGTGCCACCAGCAGTCCCCAGGCAACTAATGAAAAACTGTTTTTT. Translating gives CATSSPQATNEKLFF.

The rearrangement uses TRBV7-9 and TRBJ1-1; D is undetermined. The CDR3 runs to 13 residues. Germline CDR1 SEHNR, CDR2 FQNEAQ (reference sequence). V lost 2 bases to trimming and J lost 1 base, with 5 bases between them. CDR3 bases: TGTGCCAGCAGCTTACAGACGAACACTGAAGCTTTCTTT. It encodes CASSLQTNTEAFF.

The chain employs TRBV11-1 and TRBJ2-3; no reliable D call. The V gene lost 2 bases and the J gene lost 5 bases, with 5 bases spanning the gap. CDR1 is SGHAT, CDR2 FQDESV, per germline (reference sequence). The CDR3 loop spans 12 amino acids. CDR3 sequence: CASSLSRDTQYF. DNA for the CDR3: TGTGCCAGCAGCTTAAGCCGAGATACGCAGTATTTT.

The gene calls are TRBV7-8 and TRBJ1-3, with unresolved D. Per germline, CDR1 SGHVS and CDR2 FQNEAQ. The germline V and J ends were trimmed by 2 bases and 11 bases, with 16 bases remaining between them. The CDR3 sequence is 14 residues long. The CDR3 sequence is CASSLQQLASSIYF. The CDR3 coding sequence is TGTGCCAGCAGCTTACAACAGCTAGCTAGCTCCATATATTTT.

In this sample, this clone turned up once. This chain connects TRBV13 to TRBJ2-1; 7 nucleotides align to TRBD2. The CDR3 has 16 residues. The V and J ends lost 3 bases and 1 base, in that order; junction bases with no gene match: 6. Per the germline V gene, CDR1 is PRHDT and CDR2 is FYEKMQ (reference sequence). CDR3 sequence: CASSLLGLGSYNEQFF. The CDR3 DNA is TGTGCCAGCAGCTTGTTAGGACTAGGATCCTACAATGAGCAGTTCTTC.